Reported below is one T cell receptor beta chain. As yet, its antigen is unknown. TCRdb's copy holds only in-frame clones and misses some; the assay was immunoSEQ multiplex PCR. The sample records about 93,000 clones, around 91% being singletons. The data originate from a study of T cell responses to AZD1222 COVID-19 vaccine. Study-wide findings and caveats: Baseline seropositivity occurred in only a handful of AZD1222 recipients. CD4 TCRs covered the whole spike, strongest at regions 160-218 and 743-854.

CDR1 and CDR2 (germline): SGHNT, YENEEA. This CDR3 is 17 amino acids long. V was pared by 0 bases and J by 7 bases, with 11 bases of the junction left unmatched. This sequence was found in an adult who received the AZD1222 COVID-19 vaccine. Sequencing used peripheral blood, obtained 28 days after the second AZD1222 dose. The genes are TRBV11-3 and TRBJ1-5; 8 bases are a match to TRBD1. The CDR3: CASSLDFRDRGGQPQHF. In DNA form, the CDR3 reads TGTGCCAGCAGCTTAGACTTCCGCGACAGGGGAGGGCAGCCCCAGCATTTT.